This T cell receptor beta chain was found in a study of early T cells in non-severe SARS-CoV-2 infection. In germline, CDR1 is MGHRA, CDR2 YSYEKL. There are 14 residues in the CDR3. V lost 4 bases to trimming and J lost 2 bases, with 10 bases between them. This clonotype was counted only a few times. One entry per CDR3 protein, called by TCRdb with MiXCR from the 5' RACE reads. The sample shows just under 65,000 distinct CDR3 sequences, 13% of them seen only once. The clonotype was recovered from an adult who was a healthcare worker with PCR-confirmed SARS-CoV-2 infection or an uninfected control (not recorded which). The chain couples TRBV4-1 to TRBJ2-3; tentatively, D is TRBD2 (5 bases). The sample comprised whole blood. CDR3 sequence (DNA): TGCGCCAGCAGCCCTGACTATATCACAGATACGCAGTATTTT. It translates to CASSPDYITDTQYF.